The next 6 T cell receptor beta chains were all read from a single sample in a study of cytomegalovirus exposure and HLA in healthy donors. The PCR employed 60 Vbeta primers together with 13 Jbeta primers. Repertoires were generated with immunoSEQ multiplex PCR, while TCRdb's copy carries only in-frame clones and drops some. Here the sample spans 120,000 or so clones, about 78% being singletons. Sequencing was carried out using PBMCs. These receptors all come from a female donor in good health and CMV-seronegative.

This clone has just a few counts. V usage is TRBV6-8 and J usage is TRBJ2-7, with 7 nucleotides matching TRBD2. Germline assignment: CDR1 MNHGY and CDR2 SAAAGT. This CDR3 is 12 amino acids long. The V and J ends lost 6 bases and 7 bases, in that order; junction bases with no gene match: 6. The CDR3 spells CASRRESEEQYF. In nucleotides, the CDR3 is TGTGCCAGCAGGCGGGAGTCGGAGGAGCAGTACTTC.

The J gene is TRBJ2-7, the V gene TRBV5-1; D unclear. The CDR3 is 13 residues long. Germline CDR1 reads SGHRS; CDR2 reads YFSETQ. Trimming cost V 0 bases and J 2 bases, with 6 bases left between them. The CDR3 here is CASSLGAPYEQYF. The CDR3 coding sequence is TGCGCCAGCAGCTTGGGGGCCCCCTACGAGCAGTACTTC.

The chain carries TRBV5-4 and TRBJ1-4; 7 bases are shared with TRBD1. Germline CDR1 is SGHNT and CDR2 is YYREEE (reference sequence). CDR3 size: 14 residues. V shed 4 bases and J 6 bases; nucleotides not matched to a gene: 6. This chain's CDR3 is CASSITGEDEKLFF. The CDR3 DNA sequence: TGTGCCAGCAGCATAACAGGGGAGGATGAAAAACTGTTTTTT.

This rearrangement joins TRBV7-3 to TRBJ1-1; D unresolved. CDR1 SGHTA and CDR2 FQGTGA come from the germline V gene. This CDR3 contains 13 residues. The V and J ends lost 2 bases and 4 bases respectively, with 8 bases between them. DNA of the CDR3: TGTGCCAGCAGCTTACGACAAAGCACTGAAGCTTTCTTT. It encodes CASSLRQSTEAFF.

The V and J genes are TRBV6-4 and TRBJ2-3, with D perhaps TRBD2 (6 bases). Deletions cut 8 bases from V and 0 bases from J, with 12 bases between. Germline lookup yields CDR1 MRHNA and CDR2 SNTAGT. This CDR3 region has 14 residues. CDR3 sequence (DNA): TGTGCCAGCGCTCTCGGGAGTAGCACAGATACGCAGTATTTT. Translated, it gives CASALGSSTDTQYF.

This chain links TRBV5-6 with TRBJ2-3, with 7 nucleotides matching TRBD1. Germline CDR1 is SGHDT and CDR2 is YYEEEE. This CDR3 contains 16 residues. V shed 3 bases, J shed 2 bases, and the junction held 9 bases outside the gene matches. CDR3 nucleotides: TGTGCCAGCAGCTCAAGAGTACAGGGGTTCACAGATACGCAGTATTTT. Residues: CASSSRVQGFTDTQYF.